These T cell receptor beta chains were read from a single sample in a study of shared clonotypes between healthy human individuals. Only in-frame clones appear in the TCRdb table, and some are missing; sequencing was by immunoSEQ multiplex PCR. The sample includes millions of clones, 93% of them seen just once. The sample comprised naive CD8+ T cells from PBMCs. Every receptor here comes from a man aged 18 to 30 in good health. Some clones in this sample may be carry-over from other donors' samples. Both conserved end residues are part of each CDR3. D genes are given only for firm matches. Clone size appears in some rows only: once, few, many, or a class for an expanded clone.

J gene,clone size,CDR3 length,V gene,D gene,CDR3 protein,CDR3 DNA
TRBJ2-7,NA,16,TRBV6-1,TRBD2,CASSEIVAGGSYEQYF,TGTGCCAGCAGTGAAATCGTAGCGGGAGGCTCCTACGAGCAGTACTTC
TRBJ2-2,NA,17,TRBV27,TRBD2,CASRKGLAGVNTGELFF,TGTGCCAGCAGAAAGGGACTAGCGGGAGTTAACACCGGGGAGCTGTTTTTT
TRBJ2-1,NA,16,TRBV28,TRBD2,CASTLLAGAPYNEQFF,TGTGCCAGCACCCTTCTAGCGGGAGCTCCCTACAATGAGCAGTTCTTC
TRBJ1-5,few,16,TRBV19,NA,CASSIPHGYSNQPQHF,TGTGCCAGTAGTATCCCTCACGGGTATAGCAATCAGCCCCAGCATTTT
TRBJ1-1,NA,13,TRBV19,NA,CASSPRVNTEAFF,TGTGCCAGTAGCCCGAGGGTTAACACTGAAGCTTTCTTT
TRBJ2-7,NA,13,TRBV29-1,NA,CSVRGGAGYEQYF,TGCAGCGTAAGGGGGGGGGCTGGATACGAGCAGTACTTC
TRBJ2-2,NA,10,TRBV6-6,NA,CASRAGELFF,TGTGCCAGCCGGGCCGGGGAGCTGTTTTTT
TRBJ2-7,NA,14,TRBV4-3,TRBD2,CASSPGLGLGEQYF,TGCGCCAGCAGCCCGGGACTAGGCTTGGGCGAGCAGTACTTC
TRBJ1-2,NA,13,TRBV2,NA,CASLDGSNYGYTF,TGTGCCAGCCTCGACGGGTCTAACTATGGCTACACCTTC
TRBJ2-7,NA,14,TRBV9,NA,CASSPQRDLYEQYF,TGTGCCAGCAGCCCACAAAGGGACCTCTACGAGCAGTACTTC
TRBJ2-2,NA,13,TRBV9,NA,CASSVTDTGELFF,TGTGCCAGCAGCGTGACAGACACCGGGGAGCTGTTTTTT
TRBJ2-5,once,15,TRBV11-2,NA,CASSEGLQLGETQYF,TGTGCCAGCAGCGAGGGACTTCAGTTGGGAGAGACCCAGTACTTC
TRBJ2-7,NA,14,TRBV28,TRBD1,CASSETGGIYEQYF,TGTGCCAGCAGCGAGACAGGGGGCATCTACGAGCAGTACTTC
TRBJ2-7,NA,15,TRBV28,NA,CASSPHRARIYEQYF,TGTGCCAGCAGTCCCCACCGGGCCCGAATCTACGAGCAGTACTTC
TRBJ1-2,NA,16,TRBV4-1,NA,CASSQETSRGNYGYTF,TGCGCCAGCAGCCAAGAAACCAGCAGGGGTAACTATGGCTACACCTTC
TRBJ2-7,NA,14,TRBV10-3,TRBD1,CAISGTGTISEQYF,TGTGCCATCAGCGGGACAGGTACGATTAGCGAGCAGTACTTC
TRBJ2-1,NA,16,TRBV7-2,NA,CASTPGGLVRYNEQFF,TGTGCCAGCACCCCCGGAGGGCTAGTACGGTACAATGAGCAGTTCTTC
TRBJ2-2,NA,14,TRBV4-1,NA,CASSQPRYTGELFF,TGCGCCAGCAGCCAACCTAGATACACCGGGGAGCTGTTTTTT
TRBJ1-2,NA,13,TRBV9,NA,CASSPGGAYGYTF,TGTGCCAGCAGCCCGGGGGGGGCCTATGGCTACACCTTC
TRBJ2-1,NA,20,TRBV5-4,NA,CASSLRVVQRRGDPGNEQFF,TGTGCCAGCAGCTTGAGGGTCGTACAGCGAAGGGGAGATCCAGGAAATGAGCAGTTCTTC
TRBJ1-4,NA,15,TRBV25-1,NA,CASSEFGGHLEKLFF,TGTGCCAGCAGTGAATTTGGGGGACATTTAGAAAAACTGTTTTTT
TRBJ1-4,NA,15,TRBV7-9,TRBD1,CASSSGQVLEEKLFF,TGTGCCAGCAGCTCGGGACAGGTTTTGGAGGAAAAACTGTTTTTT
TRBJ2-2,NA,16,TRBV7-9,TRBD1,CASSSDRGPNTGELFF,TGTGCCAGCAGCTCGGACAGGGGCCCGAACACCGGGGAGCTGTTTTTT
TRBJ2-7,NA,14,TRBV28,TRBD2,CATSSAGGPQEQYF,TGTGCCACCTCATCCGCGGGAGGGCCTCAGGAGCAGTACTTC
TRBJ1-2,NA,14,TRBV7-9,NA,CASSFQAAADGYTF,TGTGCCAGCAGCTTTCAGGCCGCTGCCGATGGCTACACCTTC
TRBJ1-5,NA,14,TRBV2,NA,CASSRYGSNQPQHF,TGTGCCAGCAGTCGATATGGAAGCAATCAGCCCCAGCATTTT
TRBJ2-5,NA,15,TRBV2,NA,CASSKRTGRLETQYF,TGTGCCAGCAGTAAGAGAACAGGGCGCCTAGAGACCCAGTACTTC
TRBJ2-2,NA,15,TRBV28,NA,CASSFPGEGTGELFF,TGTGCCAGCAGTTTCCCGGGTGAAGGCACCGGGGAGCTGTTTTTT
TRBJ2-7,NA,16,TRBV2,NA,CASSEALGRSGLEQYF,TGTGCCAGCAGTGAAGCGCTTGGGAGGTCGGGTCTCGAGCAGTACTTC
TRBJ1-4,NA,14,TRBV13,NA,CASSLVPADEKLFF,TGTGCCAGCAGCTTAGTTCCGGCGGATGAAAAACTGTTTTTT
TRBJ2-1,NA,13,TRBV7-9,NA,CASSPLGALEQFF,TGTGCCAGCAGCCCCCTCGGGGCCCTAGAGCAGTTCTTC
TRBJ2-1,NA,15,TRBV29-1,NA,CSGGGGRIPYNEQFF,TGCAGCGGGGGAGGGGGCCGAATCCCCTACAATGAGCAGTTCTTC
TRBJ2-1,NA,12,TRBV7-9,NA,CASSFFYNEQFF,TGTGCCAGCAGCTTCTTTTACAATGAGCAGTTCTTC
TRBJ1-2,once,12,TRBV7-9,NA,CASSLGGVGYTF,TGTGCCAGCAGCTTAGGAGGGGTCGGCTACACCTTC
TRBJ1-2,NA,16,TRBV6-5,TRBD1,CASSSRRQGANYGYTF,TGTGCCAGCAGTTCGAGGAGACAGGGAGCTAACTATGGCTACACCTTC
TRBJ2-2,NA,16,TRBV9,NA,CASSVLGTTNTGELFF,TGTGCCAGCAGCGTTTTGGGGACCACGAACACCGGGGAGCTGTTTTTT
TRBJ1-1,NA,16,TRBV28,NA,CASSLSTGSLNTEAFF,TGTGCCAGCAGTTTATCAACAGGTTCATTAAACACTGAAGCTTTCTTT
TRBJ1-1,NA,14,TRBV7-9,TRBD1,CASSVGTGQNEAFF,TGTGCCTCCTCCGTCGGGACAGGGCAGAATGAAGCTTTCTTT
TRBJ2-7,NA,16,TRBV27,TRBD2,CASSLSGGVGPYEQYF,TGTGCCAGCAGTTTATCGGGGGGGGTGGGTCCCTACGAGCAGTACTTC
TRBJ2-2,NA,15,TRBV19,NA,CASSMLRGGTGELFF,TGTGCCAGTAGTATGCTCAGGGGCGGCACCGGGGAGCTGTTTTTT
TRBJ2-1,NA,15,TRBV27,NA,CASSSLYFTYNEQFF,TGTGCCAGCAGTTCGCTCTATTTTACCTACAATGAGCAGTTCTTC
TRBJ1-1,few,14,TRBV7-9,NA,CASSLVSETVEAFF,TGTGCCAGCAGCTTAGTATCCGAGACAGTAGAAGCTTTCTTT
TRBJ2-2,NA,12,TRBV9,NA,CASSTPSGELFF,TGTGCCAGCAGCACGCCATCCGGGGAGCTGTTTTTT
TRBJ2-4,NA,17,TRBV11-2,NA,CASSLGPQGYAKNIQYF,TGTGCCAGCAGCTTAGGACCCCAGGGTTACGCCAAAAACATTCAGTACTTC
TRBJ1-2,NA,11,TRBV29-1,NA,CSVLLSYGYTF,TGCAGCGTTCTACTAAGCTATGGCTACACCTTC
TRBJ2-5,NA,15,TRBV5-4,NA,CASSLERRGPETQYF,TGTGCCAGCAGCTTGGAGCGTCGGGGGCCGGAGACCCAGTACTTC
TRBJ2-2,once,18,TRBV7-6,TRBD1,CASSLGMTGQGAAGELFF,TGTGCCAGCAGCTTAGGAATGACGGGACAGGGGGCCGCCGGGGAGCTGTTTTTT
TRBJ2-7,NA,15,TRBV11-2,NA,CASSTHSRDPYEQYF,TGTGCCAGCAGCACCCATTCTCGGGATCCCTACGAGCAGTACTTC
TRBJ1-1,NA,16,TRBV5-5,NA,CASSLALLGIGTEAFF,TGTGCCAGCAGCTTGGCTCTACTTGGGATTGGCACTGAAGCTTTCTTT
TRBJ2-1,NA,12,TRBV27,NA,CASSSEWHEQFF,TGTGCCAGCAGTTCCGAGTGGCATGAGCAGTTCTTC
TRBJ2-7,NA,14,TRBV2,NA,CASSEGRAFNEQYF,TGTGCCAGCAGTGAAGGGAGGGCCTTCAACGAGCAGTACTTC
TRBJ1-1,once,14,TRBV7-6,NA,CASSLGWQNTEAFF,TGTGCCAGCAGCTTAGGATGGCAGAACACTGAAGCTTTCTTT
TRBJ1-3,NA,15,TRBV27,TRBD1,CASSFTGAYGNTIYF,TGTGCCAGCAGTTTTACAGGGGCTTATGGAAACACCATATATTTT